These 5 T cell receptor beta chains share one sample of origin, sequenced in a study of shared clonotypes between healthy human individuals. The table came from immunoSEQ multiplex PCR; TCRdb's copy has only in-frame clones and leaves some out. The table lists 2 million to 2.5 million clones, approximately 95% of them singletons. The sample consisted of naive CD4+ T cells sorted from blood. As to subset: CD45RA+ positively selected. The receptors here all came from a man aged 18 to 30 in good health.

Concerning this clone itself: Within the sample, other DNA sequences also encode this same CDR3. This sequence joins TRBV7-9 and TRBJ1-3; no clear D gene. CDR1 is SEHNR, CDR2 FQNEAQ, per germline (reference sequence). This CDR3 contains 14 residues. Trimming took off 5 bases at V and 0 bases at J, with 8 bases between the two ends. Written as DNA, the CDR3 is TGTGCCAGCAGCCTTCAGGTCTCTGGAAACACCATATATTTT. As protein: CASSLQVSGNTIYF. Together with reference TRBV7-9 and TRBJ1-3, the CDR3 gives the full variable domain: DTGVSQNPRHKITKRGQNVTFRCDPISEHNRLYWYRQTLGQGPEFLTYFQNEAQLEKSRLLSDRFSAERPKGSFSTLEIQRTEQGDSAMYLCASSLQVSGNTIYFGEGSWLTVV.

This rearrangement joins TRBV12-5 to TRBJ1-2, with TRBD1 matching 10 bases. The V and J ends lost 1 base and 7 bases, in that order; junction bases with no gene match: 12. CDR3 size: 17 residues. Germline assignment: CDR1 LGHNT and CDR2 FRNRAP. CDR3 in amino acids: CASGLAHTRDRGFGYTF. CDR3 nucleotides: TGTGCTAGTGGTTTGGCCCATACCCGGGACAGGGGATTTGGCTACACCTTC.

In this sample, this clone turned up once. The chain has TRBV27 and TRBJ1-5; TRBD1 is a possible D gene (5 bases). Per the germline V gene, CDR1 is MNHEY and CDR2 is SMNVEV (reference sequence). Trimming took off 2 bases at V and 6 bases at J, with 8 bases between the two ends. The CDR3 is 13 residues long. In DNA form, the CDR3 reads TGTGCCAGCAGTTTAGGGCAGGGTCAGCCCCAGCATTTT. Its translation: CASSLGQGQPQHF.

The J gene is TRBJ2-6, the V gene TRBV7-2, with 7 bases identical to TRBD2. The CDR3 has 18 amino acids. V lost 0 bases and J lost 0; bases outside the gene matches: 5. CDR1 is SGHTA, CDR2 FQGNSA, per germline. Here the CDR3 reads CASSLALAGVSGANVLTF. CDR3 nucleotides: TGTGCCAGCAGCTTAGCTTTAGCGGGCGTCTCTGGGGCCAACGTCCTGACTTTC.

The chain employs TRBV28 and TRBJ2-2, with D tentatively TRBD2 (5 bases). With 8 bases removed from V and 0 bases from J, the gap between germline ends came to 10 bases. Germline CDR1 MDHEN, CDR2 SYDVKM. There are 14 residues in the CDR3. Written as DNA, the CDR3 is TGTGCCAGCGGTAGCGCTTCGAACACCGGGGAGCTGTTTTTT. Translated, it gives CASGSASNTGELFF.